The sample holds a few counts of the clone carrying this T cell receptor (beta chain). Its antigen is unknown. The data are from a study of T-cell memory formation after mild COVID-19. Overall study results and limits: Contracting clones, day 15 to 85, had balanced CD4/CD8, and later expanders favored CD4+. Researchers report contracting CD4+ clones mostly in CM and EM, with CD8+ clones in EMRA. Day 37-peaking second-wave clones had unconfirmed SARS-CoV-2 specificity. Memory sampled before infection contained some responding clones, suggesting cross-reactive memory joined.

Each CDR3 protein gets one entry after TCRdb re-called the 5' RACE reads with MiXCR. The sample holds about 500,000 distinct CDR3 sequences, about 20% seen once. The CDR3 is 14 residues long. V was pared by 5 bases and J by 3 bases, with 10 bases between. Source material: PBMCs or a T cell subset sorted from them (not recorded which). The chain links TRBV12-3 or TRBV12-4 to TRBJ2-2; D unresolved. The TCR comes from an adult woman who had mild COVID-19 (a few samples of this study predate the infection). Cell type and time point are not known. CDR3 amino acids: CASSPWLDTGELFF. The CDR3 nucleotides read TGTGCCAGCAGTCCCTGGCTGGACACCGGGGAGCTGTTTTTT.